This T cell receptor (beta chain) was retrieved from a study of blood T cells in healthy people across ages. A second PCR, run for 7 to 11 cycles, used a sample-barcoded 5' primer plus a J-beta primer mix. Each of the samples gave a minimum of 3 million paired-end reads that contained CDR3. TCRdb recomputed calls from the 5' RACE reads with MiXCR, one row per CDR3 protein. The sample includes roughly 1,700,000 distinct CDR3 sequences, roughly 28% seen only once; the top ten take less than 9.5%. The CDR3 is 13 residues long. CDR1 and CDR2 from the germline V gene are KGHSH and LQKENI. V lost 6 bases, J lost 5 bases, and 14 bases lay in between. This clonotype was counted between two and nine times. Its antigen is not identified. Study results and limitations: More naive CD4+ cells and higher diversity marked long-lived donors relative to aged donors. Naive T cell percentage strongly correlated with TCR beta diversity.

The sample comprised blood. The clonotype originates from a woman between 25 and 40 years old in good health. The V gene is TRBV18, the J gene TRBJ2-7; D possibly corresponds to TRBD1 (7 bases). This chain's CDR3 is CASSEGQPDEQYF. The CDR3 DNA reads TGTGCCAGCTCGGAGGGACAGCCCGACGAGCAGTACTTC. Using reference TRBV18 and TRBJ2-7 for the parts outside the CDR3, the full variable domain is NAGVMQNPRHLVRRRGQEARLRCSPMKGHSHVYWYRQLPEEGLKFMVYLQKENIIDESGMPKERFSAEFPKEGPSILRIQQVVRGDSAAYFCASSEGQPDEQYFGPGTRLTVT.